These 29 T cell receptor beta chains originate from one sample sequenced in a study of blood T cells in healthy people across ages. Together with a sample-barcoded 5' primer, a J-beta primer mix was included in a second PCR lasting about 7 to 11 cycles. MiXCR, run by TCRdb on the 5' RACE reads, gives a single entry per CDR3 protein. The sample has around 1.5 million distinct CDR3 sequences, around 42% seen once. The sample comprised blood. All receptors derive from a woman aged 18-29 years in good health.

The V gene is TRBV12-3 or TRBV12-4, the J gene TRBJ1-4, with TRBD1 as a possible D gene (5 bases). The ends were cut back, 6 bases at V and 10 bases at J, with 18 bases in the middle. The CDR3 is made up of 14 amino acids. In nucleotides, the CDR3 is TGTGCCAGCAGCGGACCCCAGGGATGGGGAAAACTGTTTTTT. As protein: CASSGPQGWGKLFF.

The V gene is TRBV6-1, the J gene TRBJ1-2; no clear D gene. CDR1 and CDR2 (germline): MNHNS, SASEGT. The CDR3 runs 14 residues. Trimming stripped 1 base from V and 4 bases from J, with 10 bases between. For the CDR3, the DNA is TGTGCCAGCAGTGAAGTAATCCGCCTCTATGGCTACACCTTC. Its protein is CASSEVIRLYGYTF.

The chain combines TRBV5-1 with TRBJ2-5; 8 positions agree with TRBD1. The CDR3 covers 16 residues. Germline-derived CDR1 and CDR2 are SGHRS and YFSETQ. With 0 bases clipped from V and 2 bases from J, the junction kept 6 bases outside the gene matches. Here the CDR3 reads CASSLGQGARQETQYF. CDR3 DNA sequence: TGCGCCAGCAGCTTGGGTCAGGGGGCGCGGCAAGAGACCCAGTACTTC. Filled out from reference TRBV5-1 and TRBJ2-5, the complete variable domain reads KAGVTQTPRYLIKTRGQQVTLSCSPISGHRSVSWYQQTPGQGLQFLFEYFSETQRNKGNFPGRFSGRQFSNSRSEMNVSTLELGDSALYLCASSLGQGARQETQYFGPGTRLLVL.

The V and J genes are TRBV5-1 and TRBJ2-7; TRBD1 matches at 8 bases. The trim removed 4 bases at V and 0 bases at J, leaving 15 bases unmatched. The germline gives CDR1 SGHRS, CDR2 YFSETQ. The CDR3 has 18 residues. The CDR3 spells CASSLRSTGVLSSYEQYF. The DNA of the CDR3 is TGCGCCAGCAGCCTACGCTCGACAGGGGTCCTCAGCTCCTACGAGCAGTACTTC.

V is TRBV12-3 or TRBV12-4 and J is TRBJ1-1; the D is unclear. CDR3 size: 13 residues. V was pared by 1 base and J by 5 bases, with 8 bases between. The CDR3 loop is CASSLGAKTEAFF. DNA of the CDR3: TGTGCCAGCAGTTTAGGAGCAAAGACTGAAGCTTTCTTT.

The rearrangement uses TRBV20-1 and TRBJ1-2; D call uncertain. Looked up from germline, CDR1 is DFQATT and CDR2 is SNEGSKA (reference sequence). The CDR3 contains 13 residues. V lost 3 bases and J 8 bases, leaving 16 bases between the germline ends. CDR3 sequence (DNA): TGCAGTGCTAGTGGAAATGTGGGTGAGGGCTACACCTTC. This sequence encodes CSASGNVGEGYTF.

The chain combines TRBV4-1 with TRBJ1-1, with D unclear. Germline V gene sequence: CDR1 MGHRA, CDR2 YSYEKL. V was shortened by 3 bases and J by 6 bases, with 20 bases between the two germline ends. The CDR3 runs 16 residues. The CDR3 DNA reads TGCGCCAGCAGCCAGATGCCTGTTAATTCCGGGTCTGAAGCTTTCTTT. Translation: CASSQMPVNSGSEAFF.

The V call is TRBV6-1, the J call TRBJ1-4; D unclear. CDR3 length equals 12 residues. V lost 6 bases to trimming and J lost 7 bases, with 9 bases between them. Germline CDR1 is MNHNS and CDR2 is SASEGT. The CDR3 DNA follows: TGTGCCAGCAGAAGAGGGTTTGAAAAACTGTTTTTT. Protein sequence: CASRRGFEKLFF.

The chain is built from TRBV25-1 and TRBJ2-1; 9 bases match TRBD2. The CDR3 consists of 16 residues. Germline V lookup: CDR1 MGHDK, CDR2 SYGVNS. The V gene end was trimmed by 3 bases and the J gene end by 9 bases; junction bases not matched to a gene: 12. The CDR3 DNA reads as TGTGCCAGCAGTGAGGGTAGGCGGGAGGGCCGGGGTGAGCAGTTCTTC. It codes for CASSEGRREGRGEQFF.

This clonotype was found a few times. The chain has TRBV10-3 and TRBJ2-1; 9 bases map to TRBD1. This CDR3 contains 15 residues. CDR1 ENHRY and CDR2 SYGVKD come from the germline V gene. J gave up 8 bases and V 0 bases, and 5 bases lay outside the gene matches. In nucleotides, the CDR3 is TGTGCCATCAGTGAGTCAGTGACAGGGGGGGATGAGCAGTTCTTC. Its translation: CAISESVTGGDEQFF.

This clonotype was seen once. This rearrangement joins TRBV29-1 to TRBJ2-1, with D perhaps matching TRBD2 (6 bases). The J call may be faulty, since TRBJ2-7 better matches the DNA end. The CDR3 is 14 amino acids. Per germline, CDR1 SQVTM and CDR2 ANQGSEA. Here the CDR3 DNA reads TGCAGCGTTGAGAGGCGGGGCATAAACAATGAGCAGTACTTC. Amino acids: CSVERRGINNEQYF.

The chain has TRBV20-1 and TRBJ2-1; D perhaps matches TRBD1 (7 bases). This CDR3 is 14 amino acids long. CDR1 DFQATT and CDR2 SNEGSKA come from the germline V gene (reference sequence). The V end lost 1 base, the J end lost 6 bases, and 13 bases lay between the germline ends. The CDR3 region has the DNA TGCAGTGCTAGAGTTTCAGGGGGAGGCAATGAGCAGTTCTTC. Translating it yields CSARVSGGGNEQFF.

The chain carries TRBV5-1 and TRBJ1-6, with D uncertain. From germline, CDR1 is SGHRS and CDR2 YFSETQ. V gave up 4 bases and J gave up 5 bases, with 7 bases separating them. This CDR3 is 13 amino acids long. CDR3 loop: CASSTDDNSPLHF. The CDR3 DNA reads TGCGCCAGCAGCACGGACGATAATTCACCCCTCCACTTT. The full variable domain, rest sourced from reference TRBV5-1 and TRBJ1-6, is KAGVTQTPRYLIKTRGQQVTLSCSPISGHRSVSWYQQTPGQGLQFLFEYFSETQRNKGNFPGRFSGRQFSNSRSEMNVSTLELGDSALYLCASSTDDNSPLHFGNGTRLTVT.

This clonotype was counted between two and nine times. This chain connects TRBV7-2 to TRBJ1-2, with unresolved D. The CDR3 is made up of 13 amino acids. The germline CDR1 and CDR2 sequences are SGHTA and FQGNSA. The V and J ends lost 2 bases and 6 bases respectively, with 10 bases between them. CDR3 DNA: TGTGCCAGCAGCTTAATGGGAGTAGATGGCTACACCTTC. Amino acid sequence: CASSLMGVDGYTF.

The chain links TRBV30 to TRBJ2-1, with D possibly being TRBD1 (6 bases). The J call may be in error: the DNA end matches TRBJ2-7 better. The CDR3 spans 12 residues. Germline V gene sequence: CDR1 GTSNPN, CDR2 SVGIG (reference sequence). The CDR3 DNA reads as TGTGCCTGGAGTATGGGGACACACGAGCAGTACTTC. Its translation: CAWSMGTHEQYF.

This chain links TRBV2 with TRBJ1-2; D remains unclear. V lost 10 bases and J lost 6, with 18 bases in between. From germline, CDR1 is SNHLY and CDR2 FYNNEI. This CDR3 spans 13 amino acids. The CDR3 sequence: CAIIEPVPHGYTF. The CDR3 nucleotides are TGTGCCATCATTGAACCGGTCCCCCATGGCTACACCTTC.

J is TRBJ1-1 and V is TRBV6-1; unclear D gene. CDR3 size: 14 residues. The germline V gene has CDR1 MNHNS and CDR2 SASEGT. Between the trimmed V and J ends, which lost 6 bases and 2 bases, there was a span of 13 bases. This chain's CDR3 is CASSARNLNTEAFF. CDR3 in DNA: TGTGCCAGCAGCGCTAGGAACTTAAACACTGAAGCTTTCTTT.

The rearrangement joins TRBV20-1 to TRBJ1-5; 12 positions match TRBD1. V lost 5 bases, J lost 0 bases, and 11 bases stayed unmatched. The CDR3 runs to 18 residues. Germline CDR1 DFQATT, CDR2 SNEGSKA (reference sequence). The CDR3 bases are TGCAGTGCTGGAAGGGACAGGGGGCTACCCCCTAGCAATCAGCCCCAGCATTTT. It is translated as CSAGRDRGLPPSNQPQHF.

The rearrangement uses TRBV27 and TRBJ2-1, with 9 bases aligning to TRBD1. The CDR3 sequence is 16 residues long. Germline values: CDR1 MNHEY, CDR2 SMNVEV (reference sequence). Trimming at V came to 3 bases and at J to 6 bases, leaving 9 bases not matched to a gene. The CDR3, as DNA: TGTGCCAGCAGTTTTTCCGGGACAGGGACTGTCAATGAGCAGTTCTTC. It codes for CASSFSGTGTVNEQFF.

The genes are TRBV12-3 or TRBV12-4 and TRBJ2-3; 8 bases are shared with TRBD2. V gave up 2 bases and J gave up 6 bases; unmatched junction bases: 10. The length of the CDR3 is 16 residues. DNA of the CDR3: TGTGCCAGCAGTTTAAGGTCCGGGACTAGTGACGATACGCAGTATTTT. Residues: CASSLRSGTSDDTQYF.

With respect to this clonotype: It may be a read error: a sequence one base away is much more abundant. The CDR3 DNA follows: TGCAGTACCAACACATTCCCTCTGGCCTCCTCAGATACGCAGTATTTT. Protein product: CSTNTFPLASSDTQYF. The chain carries TRBV20-1 and TRBJ2-3; D remains ambiguous. Germline values: CDR1 DFQATT, CDR2 SNEGSKA (reference sequence). The V end was cut by 8 bases, the J end by 4 bases, with 25 bases between. The CDR3 covers 16 residues.

The CDR3 is CASRPGLAMSTDTQYF. The DNA of the CDR3 is TGTGCCAGCAGGCCGGGACTAGCCATGAGCACAGATACGCAGTATTTT. The chain has TRBV3-1 and TRBJ2-3; 9 nucleotides line up with TRBD2. The V gene end was trimmed by 6 bases and the J gene end by 0 bases; junction bases not matched to a gene: 7. CDR3 size: 16 residues. Germline V CDR1 and CDR2: LGHDT, YNNKEL (reference sequence).

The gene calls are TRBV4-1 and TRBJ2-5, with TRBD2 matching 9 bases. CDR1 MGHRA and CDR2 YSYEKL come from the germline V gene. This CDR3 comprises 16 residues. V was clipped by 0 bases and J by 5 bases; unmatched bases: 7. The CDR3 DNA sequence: TGCGCCAGCAGCCAAGATAAAGCGGGGGGCGCGGAGACCCAGTACTTC. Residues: CASSQDKAGGAETQYF.

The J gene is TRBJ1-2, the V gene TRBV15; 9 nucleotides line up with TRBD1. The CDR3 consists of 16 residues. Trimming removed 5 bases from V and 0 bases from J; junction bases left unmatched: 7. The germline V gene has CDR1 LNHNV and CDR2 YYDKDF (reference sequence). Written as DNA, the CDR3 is TGTGCCACCAGCTACCGGACAGGGGCGACTAACTATGGCTACACCTTC. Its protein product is CATSYRTGATNYGYTF. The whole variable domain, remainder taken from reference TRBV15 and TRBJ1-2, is DAMVIQNPRYQVTQFGKPVTLSCSQTLNHNVMYWYQQKSSQAPKLLFHYYDKDFNNEADTPDNFQSRRPNTSFCFLDIRSPGLGDTAMYLCATSYRTGATNYGYTFGSGTRLTVV.

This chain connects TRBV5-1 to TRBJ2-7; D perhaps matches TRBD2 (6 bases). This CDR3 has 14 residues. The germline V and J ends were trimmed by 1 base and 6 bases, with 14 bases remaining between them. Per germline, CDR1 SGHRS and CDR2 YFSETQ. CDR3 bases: TGCGCCAGCAGCTTGTGGACTACGGTCGTCGAGCAGTACTTC. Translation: CASSLWTTVVEQYF.

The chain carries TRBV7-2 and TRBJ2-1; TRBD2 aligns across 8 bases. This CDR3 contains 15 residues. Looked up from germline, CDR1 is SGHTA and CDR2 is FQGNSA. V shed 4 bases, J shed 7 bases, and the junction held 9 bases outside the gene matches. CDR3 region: CASSSKTGGANEQFF. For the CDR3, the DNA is TGTGCCAGCAGCTCGAAAACCGGGGGGGCAAATGAGCAGTTCTTC.

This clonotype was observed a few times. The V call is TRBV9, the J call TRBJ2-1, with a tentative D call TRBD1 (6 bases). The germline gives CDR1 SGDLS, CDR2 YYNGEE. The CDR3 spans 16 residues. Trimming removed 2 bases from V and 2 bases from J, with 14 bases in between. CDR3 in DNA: TGTGCCAGCAGCGTCGCCGGGACACCCGCCTACAATGAGCAGTTCTTC. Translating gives CASSVAGTPAYNEQFF. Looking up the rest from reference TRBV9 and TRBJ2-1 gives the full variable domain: DSGVTQTPKHLITATGQRVTLRCSPRSGDLSVYWYQQSLDQGLQFLIQYYNGEERAKGNILERFSAQQFPDLHSELNLSSLELGDSALYFCASSVAGTPAYNEQFFGPGTRLTVL.

The CDR3 region is CASQAANEQYF. The CDR3 region has the DNA TGCGCCAGCCAGGCTGCTAATGAGCAGTACTTC. The chain links TRBV4-1 to TRBJ2-5; no clear D. Deletions cut 8 bases from V and 11 bases from J, with 15 bases between. From germline, CDR1 is MGHRA and CDR2 YSYEKL. The CDR3 has 11 residues.

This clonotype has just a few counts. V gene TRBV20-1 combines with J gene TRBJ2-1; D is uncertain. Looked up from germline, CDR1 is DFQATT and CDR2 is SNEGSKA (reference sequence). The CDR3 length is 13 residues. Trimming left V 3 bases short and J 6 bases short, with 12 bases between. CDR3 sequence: CSASSRALNEQFF. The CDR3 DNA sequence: TGCAGTGCTAGTTCTAGGGCCCTCAATGAGCAGTTCTTC.